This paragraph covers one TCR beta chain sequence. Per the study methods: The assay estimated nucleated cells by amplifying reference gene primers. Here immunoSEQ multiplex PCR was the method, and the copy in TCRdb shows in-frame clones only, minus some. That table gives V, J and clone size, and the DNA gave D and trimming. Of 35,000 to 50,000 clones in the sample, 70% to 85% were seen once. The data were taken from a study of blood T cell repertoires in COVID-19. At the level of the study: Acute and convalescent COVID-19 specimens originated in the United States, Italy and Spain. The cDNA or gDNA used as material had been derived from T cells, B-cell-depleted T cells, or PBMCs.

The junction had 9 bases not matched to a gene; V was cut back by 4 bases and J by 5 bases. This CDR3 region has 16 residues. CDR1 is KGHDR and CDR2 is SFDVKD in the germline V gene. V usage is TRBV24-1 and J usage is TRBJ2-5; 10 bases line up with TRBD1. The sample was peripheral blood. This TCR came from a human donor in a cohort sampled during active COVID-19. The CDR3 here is CATSETGTGEAETQYF. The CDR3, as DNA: TGTGCCACCAGTGAAACCGGGACAGGGGAGGCGGAGACCCAGTACTTC.